Presented here are 11 T cell receptor beta chains from one specimen sequenced in a study of blood T cells in healthy people across ages. Next came a second PCR, run for roughly 6 to 11 cycles, which used a sample-barcoded 5' primer along with a J-beta primer mix. TCRdb itself ran the 5' RACE reads through MiXCR, one entry per CDR3 protein. The sample holds approximately 1,000,000 distinct CDR3 sequences, 30% to 40% seen once. The material sequenced was blood. These receptors were collected from a man younger than 30 in good health.

This clonotype appeared once. The V and J genes are TRBV7-2 and TRBJ1-5; 9 bases match TRBD1. V dropped 5 bases and J dropped 4; count of bases not matched to a gene: 6. The CDR3 consists of 15 residues. Germline CDR1 and CDR2: SGHTA and FQGNSA. This CDR3 is CASSPTGGANQPQHF. For the CDR3, the DNA is TGTGCCAGCAGCCCTACAGGGGGCGCAAATCAGCCCCAGCATTTT.

The chain links TRBV6-5 to TRBJ2-1; D is unclear. Looked up from germline, CDR1 is MNHEY and CDR2 is SVGAGI. The CDR3 consists of 15 residues. Trimming removed 5 bases from V and 3 bases from J, with 14 bases in between. Written as DNA, the CDR3 is TGTGCCAGCAGTCATAGGACGGTCCTCTACAATGAGCAGTTCTTC. It encodes CASSHRTVLYNEQFF.

This clonotype was observed a few times. The chain couples TRBV20-1 to TRBJ1-2; perhaps TRBD1 as D (6 bases). This CDR3 comprises 12 residues. Germline V gives CDR1 DFQATT, CDR2 SNEGSKA (reference sequence). Between the trimmed V and J ends, which lost 1 base and 3 bases, there was a span of 6 bases. CDR3 sequence reads: CSARGGHYGYTF. In DNA form, the CDR3 reads TGCAGTGCTAGAGGGGGGCACTATGGCTACACCTTC.

The genes are TRBV6-2 or TRBV6-3 and TRBJ2-5, with D possibly being TRBD1 (6 bases). The J call may be wrong; the DNA end is better matched by TRBJ2-7. Per germline, CDR1 MNHEY and CDR2 SVGEGT. This CDR3 has 14 residues. CDR3 coding DNA: TGTGCCAGCAGTTTGAGCAACAGGGTCTACGAGCAGTACTTC. Its translation: CASSLSNRVYEQYF.

This chain joins TRBV25-1 and TRBJ1-1; D is unresolved. This CDR3 is 15 amino acids long. Germline loops: CDR1 MGHDK, CDR2 SYGVNS. V shed 8 bases and J shed 4 bases, with 20 bases lying between them. This CDR3 is CASAPEDARLTEAFF. CDR3 bases: TGTGCCAGCGCACCTGAGGACGCAAGACTCACTGAAGCTTTCTTT.

This clonotype was found a few times. The rearrangement links TRBV24-1 to TRBJ2-1; no reliable D call. CDR1 and CDR2 from the germline V gene are KGHDR and SFDVKD. V was clipped by 2 bases and J by 0 bases, with 16 bases between them. The CDR3 runs 18 residues. This CDR3 reads CATSDSPALGNSYNEQFF. DNA of the CDR3: TGTGCCACCAGTGATTCCCCGGCCCTGGGGAACTCCTACAATGAGCAGTTCTTC.

In its sample, this clonotype was seen a few times. The V call is TRBV7-2, the J call TRBJ1-2; D unclear. The germline gives CDR1 SGHTA, CDR2 FQGNSA. V gave up 1 base and J gave up 1 base, with 10 bases separating them. The CDR3 consists of 15 residues. The CDR3 protein is CASSLGPGLNYGYTF. CDR3 DNA sequence: TGTGCCAGCAGCTTAGGCCCAGGACTTAACTATGGCTACACCTTC.

V is TRBV29-1 and J is TRBJ2-7, with 7 nucleotides matching TRBD1. This CDR3 is built from 13 residues. V shed 6 bases, J shed 3 bases, and the junction held 8 bases outside the gene matches. The V gene's germline CDR1 is SQVTM and CDR2 ANQGSEA. The CDR3 sequence: CSVAQGPNYEQYF. The CDR3 DNA reads TGCAGCGTCGCACAGGGGCCAAACTACGAGCAGTACTTC.

V and J are TRBV18 and TRBJ1-1; 8 nucleotides match TRBD1. The length of the CDR3 is 15 residues. V was pared by 3 bases and J by 4 bases, with 7 bases of the junction left unmatched. Germline V CDR1 and CDR2: KGHSH, LQKENI. The CDR3 DNA is TGTGCCAGCTCACCGAGCAGGGGGCTGGTCACTGAAGCTTTCTTT. Protein product: CASSPSRGLVTEAFF.

The chain is built from TRBV9 and TRBJ1-3; D not resolved. The CDR3 runs to 16 residues. Germline V gene lookup returns CDR1 SGDLS and CDR2 YYNGEE. V gave up 0 bases and J gave up 2 bases, with 12 bases separating them. The CDR3 protein is CASSVAGVKAGNTIYF. DNA of the CDR3: TGTGCCAGCAGCGTAGCTGGGGTAAAAGCTGGAAACACCATATATTTT.

Many counts were recorded for this clonotype. This sequence joins TRBV6-2 or TRBV6-3 and TRBJ2-5; 8 bases line up with TRBD1. From germline, CDR1 is MNHEY and CDR2 SVGEGT. The CDR3 covers 15 residues. V lost 8 bases and J lost 1; bases outside the gene matches: 9. The CDR3: CASGAGQGTQETQYF. In nucleotides, the CDR3 is TGTGCCAGCGGTGCAGGACAGGGTACCCAAGAGACCCAGTACTTC.